Included here is one TCR beta chain sequence, with context. Antigen: not known. TCRdb keeps only in-frame clones here, not all; method: immunoSEQ multiplex PCR. Altogether a few thousand clones are present, approximately 70% being singletons, with the ten largest covering around 40%. The data were taken from a study of CD8 T cell repertoires and HIV-1 epitope variants. This CDR3 has 8 residues. Regarding the study as a whole: The assay identified only TCR beta chains of antigen-proliferating T cells.

The gene calls are TRBV21-1 and TRBJ1-4; TRBD1 is the table's D call and was not checked against the DNA. TRBV21-1 is shown as a pseudogene. The sequencing input was cultured CD8+ T cells derived from PBMCs. This receptor was identified in a male donor with HIV. As DNA, the CDR3 is TGTGCCAGCAGAGACAGCCTTTTT. It yields the protein CASRDSLF.